In this sample, the clone carrying this TCR beta chain turned up a few times. TCR beta VDJ and CDR3 were profiled, and genomic DNA was the template. TCRdb passed the reads through MiXCR, listing each CDR3 protein once. The sample lists 270,000 or so distinct CDR3 sequences; 82% were seen once. The CDR3 totals 15 residues. Germline V lookup: CDR1 MGHDK, CDR2 SYGVNS. Trimming stripped 1 base from V and 4 bases from J, with 13 bases between. The data are from a study of CD8+CD57+ T cells in acquired aplastic anemia. As for the study in general: Isolated CD4+ and CD8+ cells, once sorted, yielded DNA averaging about 3.2 ug.

All sequencing subjects had displayed CD8+CD57+ cell expansion on flow cytometry. Sequencing input: sorted CD4+, CD8+, or CD8+CD57+ T cells (not recorded which) from PBMCs. J is TRBJ1-2 and V is TRBV25-1; no clear D. This sequence was found in a human donor with aplastic anemia. The CDR3 DNA reads TGTGCCAGCAGTGAATTTAACAAAGACATCTATGGCTACACCTTC. Amino acids: CASSEFNKDIYGYTF.